The sequence of this T cell receptor (beta chain) was determined in a study of spatial heterogeneity in lung cancer. Study background: Alpha-chain sequences were detected in numbers that were consistently lower than beta-chain sequences. Raw sequencing reads included, on average, more than 9.5 appearances of each unique TCR and UMI combination.

As to time point: sample taken at primary tumor resection. Unsorted samples of tumor, nontumor lung or frozen PBMC had their whole RNA sequenced. The V and J ends lost 5 bases and 3 bases respectively, with 17 bases between them. The germline gives CDR1 MDHEN, CDR2 SYDVKM. The CDR3 contains 16 residues. Every molecule of TCR cDNA had its own unique molecular identifier. TCRdb re-called the 5' RACE reads through MiXCR, storing one row per CDR3 protein. The sample carries nearly 4,500 distinct CDR3 sequences, almost 35% recorded once. As to this clonotype: This beta chain appears as a stray read in a library generated for alpha chains; its size is not informative.

The chain combines TRBV28 with TRBJ2-1, with D possibly TRBD1 on 6 matching bases. This sequence originates from a male donor with early-stage non-small cell lung cancer. The sequencing used PBMCs, collected at surgery. CDR3 in amino acids: CASSPYGTHFYNEQFF. In nucleotides, the CDR3 is TGTGCCAGCAGTCCGTACGGGACACATTTCTACAATGAGCAGTTCTTC.